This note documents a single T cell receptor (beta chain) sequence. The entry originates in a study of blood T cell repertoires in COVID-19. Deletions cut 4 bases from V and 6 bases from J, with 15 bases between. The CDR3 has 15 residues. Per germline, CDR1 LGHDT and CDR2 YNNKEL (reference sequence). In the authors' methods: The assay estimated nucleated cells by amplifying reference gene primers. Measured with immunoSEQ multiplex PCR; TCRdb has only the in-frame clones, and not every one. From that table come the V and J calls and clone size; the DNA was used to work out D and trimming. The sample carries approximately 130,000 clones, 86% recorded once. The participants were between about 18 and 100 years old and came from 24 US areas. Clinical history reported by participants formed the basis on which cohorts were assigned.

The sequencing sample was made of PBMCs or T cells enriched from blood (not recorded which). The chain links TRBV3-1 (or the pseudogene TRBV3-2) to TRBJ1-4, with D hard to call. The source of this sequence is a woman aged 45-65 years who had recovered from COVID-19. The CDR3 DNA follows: TGTGCCAGCAGCCCCAAGAATGGGGAGGATGAAAAACTGTTTTTT. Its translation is CASSPKNGEDEKLFF.